The 6 T cell receptor beta chains given below trace back to one sample, sequenced in a study of cytotoxic CD8 clonotypes in ibrutinib-treated CLL. The method was immunoSEQ multiplex PCR; TCRdb's version includes in-frame clones alone and lacks a portion of them. The sample shows 130,000 or so clones, about 80% of them seen only once. The sequencing here drew on PBMCs, taken after 12 months of ibrutinib treatment. These receptor sequences come from a human donor with chronic lymphocytic leukemia.

The chain uses TRBV6-5 and TRBJ1-6; D remains unclear. Trimming pared 0 bases from V and 7 bases from J, leaving 1 base between. This CDR3 contains 12 residues. CDR1 and CDR2 (germline): MNHEY, SVGAGI. CDR3 sequence: CASSYSNSPLHF. CDR3 nucleotides: TGTGCCAGCAGTTACTCGAATTCACCCCTCCACTTT.

The rearrangement uses TRBV2 and TRBJ2-7; 7 bases map to TRBD2. V was clipped by 2 bases and J by 3 bases; unmatched bases: 4. The CDR3 is made up of 14 amino acids. Germline CDR1 reads SNHLY; CDR2 reads FYNNEI. Here the CDR3 reads CASSEPTGGYEQYF. The CDR3, as DNA: TGTGCCAGCAGTGAACCGACGGGGGGCTACGAGCAGTACTTC.

This chain connects TRBV7-3 to TRBJ2-3; no clear D. CDR3 size: 13 residues. Germline loops: CDR1 SGHTA, CDR2 FQGTGA. Trimming left V 5 bases short and J 5 bases short, with 11 bases between. The CDR3 spells CASSALEIDTQYF. CDR3 nucleotide sequence: TGTGCCAGCAGCGCTCTTGAGATAGATACGCAGTATTTT.

The chain recombines TRBV27 with TRBJ2-7; tentative D call: TRBD2 (5 bases). The CDR3 is made up of 13 amino acids. Germline values: CDR1 MNHEY, CDR2 SMNVEV (reference sequence). V lost 7 bases to trimming and J lost 3 bases, with 13 bases between them. The CDR3 spells CASKPRVYYEQYF. DNA of the CDR3: TGTGCCAGCAAGCCGAGGGTCTACTACGAGCAGTACTTC.

The CDR3 region has the DNA TGTGCGTCGACCCGACTAGCGGGAGTAGGTCGCACAGATACGCAGTATTTT. Its protein product is CASTRLAGVGRTDTQYF. The chain joins TRBV30 to TRBJ2-3, with 12 positions matching TRBD2. This CDR3 has 17 amino acids. Germline loops: CDR1 GTSNPN, CDR2 SVGIG (reference sequence). Combining the CDR3 with reference TRBV30 and TRBJ2-3 gives the whole variable domain SQTIHQWPATLVQPVGSPLSLECTVEGTSNPNLYWYRQAAGRGLQLLFYSVGIGQISSEVPQNLSASRPQDRQFILSSKKLLLSDSGFYLCASTRLAGVGRTDTQYFGPGTRLTVL.

The CDR3 sequence: CASSFPRTGREKLFF. Written as DNA, the CDR3 is TGTGCCAGCAGTTTCCCTAGGACAGGAAGAGAAAAACTGTTTTTT. The rearrangement links TRBV28 to TRBJ1-4, with 7 positions matching TRBD1. J was trimmed by 8 bases and V by 3 bases; bases with no gene match: 9. This CDR3 has 15 amino acids. Germline V gene data show CDR1 as MDHEN and CDR2 as SYDVKM.